This record covers a single T cell receptor beta chain. The entry originates in a study of T cells expressing NK-cell markers. The overall study: Underlying the TCR beta repertoires were sorted CD3+CD56+NKG2C+, CD3+CD56+NKG2C- and CD3+CD56-NKG2C+ T cells.

For each CDR3 protein, TCRdb gives one entry from its re-call of the 5' RACE reads, without DNA. Its table records a few hundred thousand distinct CDR3 sequences. This CDR3 has 16 amino acids. The germline gives CDR1 LGHDT, CDR2 YNNKEL (reference sequence). This clonotype was obtained from a man between 18 and 35 years old in good health. Input material: blood T cells: a sorted CD56 or NKG2C T cell subset, CD4+ or CD8+ T cells, or bulk PBMC T cells (not recorded which). The chain recombines TRBV3-1 with TRBJ2-7; the TCRdb call, TRBD2, lacks DNA for checking. Here the CDR3 reads CASSQEAGLARNEQYF.